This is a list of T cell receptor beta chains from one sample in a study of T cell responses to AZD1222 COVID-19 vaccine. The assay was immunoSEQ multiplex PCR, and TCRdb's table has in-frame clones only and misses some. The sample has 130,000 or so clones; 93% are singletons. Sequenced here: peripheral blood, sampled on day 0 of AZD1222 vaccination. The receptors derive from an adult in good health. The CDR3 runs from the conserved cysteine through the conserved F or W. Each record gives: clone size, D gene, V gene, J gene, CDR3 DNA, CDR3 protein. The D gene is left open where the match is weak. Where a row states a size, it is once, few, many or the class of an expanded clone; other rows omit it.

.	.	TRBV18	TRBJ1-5	TGTGCCAGCGGCCAGGATAGCAATCAGCCCCAGCATTTT	CASGQDSNQPQHF
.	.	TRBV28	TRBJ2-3	TGTGCCAGCAGAGGACATAGCACAGATACGCAGTATTTT	CASRGHSTDTQYF
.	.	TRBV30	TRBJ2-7	TGTGCCTGGAGAACCATGGATCAATACGAGCAGTACTTC	CAWRTMDQYEQYF
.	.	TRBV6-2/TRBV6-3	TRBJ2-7	TGTGCCAGCAGTACCACCGCCTCTTTGTCCCACGAGCAGTACTTC	CASSTTASLSHEQYF
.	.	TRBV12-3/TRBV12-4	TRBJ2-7	TGTGCCAGCAGTGGGCGGGGCGAGCAGTACTTC	CASSGRGEQYF
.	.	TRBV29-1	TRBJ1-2	TGCAGCGTTGATTCTCGGGATGGCTACACCTTC	CSVDSRDGYTF
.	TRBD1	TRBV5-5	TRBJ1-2	TGTGCCAGCAGCCCCCTAGGGCAGGGGGTTTCCTCTGGCTACACCTTC	CASSPLGQGVSSGYTF
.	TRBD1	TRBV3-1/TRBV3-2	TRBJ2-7	TGTGCCAGCAGCCGACAGGGGGCTTACGAGCAGTACTTC	CASSRQGAYEQYF
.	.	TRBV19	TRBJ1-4	TGTGCCAGTAGTGCGGGTCTCGTCGGGGAAAAACTGTTTTTT	CASSAGLVGEKLFF
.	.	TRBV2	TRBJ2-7	TGTGCCAGCACCCGGGACGGAGACTACGAGCAGTACTTC	CASTRDGDYEQYF
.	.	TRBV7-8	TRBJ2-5	TGTGCCAGCAACCATGGGGGGCGAGTGACCCAGTACTTC	CASNHGGRVTQYF
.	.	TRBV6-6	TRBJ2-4	TGTGCCAGCAGTTACTCCTCTGGTGCCATTCAGTACTTC	CASSYSSGAIQYF
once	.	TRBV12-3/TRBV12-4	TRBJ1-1	TGTGCCAGCATGTTGGGAGAAGCTTTCTTT	CASMLGEAFF
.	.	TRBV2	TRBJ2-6	TGTGCCAGCTGCCCCCGACAGCTTTCGGCCAACGTCCTGACTTTC	CASCPRQLSANVLTF
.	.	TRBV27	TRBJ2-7	TGTGCCAGCAGGGGTTACAATGGCTCCTACGAGCAGTACTTC	CASRGYNGSYEQYF
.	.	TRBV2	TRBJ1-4	TGTGCCAGCAGCGACAGCCAGCTGTTTTTT	CASSDSQLFF
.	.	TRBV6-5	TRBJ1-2	TGTGCCAGCAGTTCCGCAAAAGGGAACCGGGGGCACGGCTACACCTTC	CASSSAKGNRGHGYTF
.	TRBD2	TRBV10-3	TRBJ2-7	TGTGCCATCAGTGACCCCCATGGGTCGGGGGGAGGTTCCTACGAGCAGTACTTC	CAISDPHGSGGGSYEQYF
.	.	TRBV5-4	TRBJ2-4	TGTGCCAGCAGCCCGGGGGATACTCAAAACATTCAGTACTTC	CASSPGDTQNIQYF
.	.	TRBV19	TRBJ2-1	TGTGCCAGTAGTATGGGTTTAAGAGGGACGCCGACCTACAATGAGCAGTTCTTC	CASSMGLRGTPTYNEQFF
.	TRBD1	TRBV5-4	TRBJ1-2	TGTGCCAGCAGTCGACCGGGACAGACTTATGGCTACACCTTC	CASSRPGQTYGYTF
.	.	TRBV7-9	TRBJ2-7	TGTGCCAGCAGCTTCGGGGCTTACGAGCAGTACTTC	CASSFGAYEQYF
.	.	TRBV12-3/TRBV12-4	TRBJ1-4	TGTGCCTCGATGGACACTAATGAAAAACTGTTTTTT	CASMDTNEKLFF
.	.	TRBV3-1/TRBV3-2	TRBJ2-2	TGTGCCAGCAGCGATGCCGGGTCCGGGGAGCTGTTTTTT	CASSDAGSGELFF
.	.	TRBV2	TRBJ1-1	TGTGCCAGCAGTGAAGAACAGCTTTCCAACACTGAAGCTTTCTTT	CASSEEQLSNTEAFF
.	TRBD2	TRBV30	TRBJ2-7	TGTGCCTCGCAAGTCCGAGCGGGGGTTGGCGAGCAGTACTTC	CASQVRAGVGEQYF
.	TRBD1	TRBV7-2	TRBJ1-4	TGTGCCAGCAGACCGACAGGGACTAATGAAAAACTGTTTTTT	CASRPTGTNEKLFF
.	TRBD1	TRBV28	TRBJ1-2	TGTGCCAGCACCCGGGACAGGGTTGGCTACACCTTC	CASTRDRVGYTF
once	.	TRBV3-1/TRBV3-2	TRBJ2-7	TGTGCCAGCAGTCTAGCGGGACAGGGGATCAACGAGCAGTACTTC	CASSLAGQGINEQYF
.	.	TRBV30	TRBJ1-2	TGTGCCTGGAGTGTACCGGGGGGAGGCTTCTATGGCTACACCTTC	CAWSVPGGGFYGYTF
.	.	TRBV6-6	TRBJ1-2	TGTGCCAGCAGTAAAGAAGGCTATGGCTACACCTTC	CASSKEGYGYTF
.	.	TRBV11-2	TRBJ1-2	TGTGCCAGCAGCTTACGGGGGGGCTACACCTTC	CASSLRGGYTF
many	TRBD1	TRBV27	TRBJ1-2	TGTGCCAGCAGCCTACAGGGGGGGAACTATGGCTACACCTTC	CASSLQGGNYGYTF
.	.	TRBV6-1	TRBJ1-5	TGTGCCAGCAGTGAACGGGGCAATCAGCCCCAGCATTTT	CASSERGNQPQHF
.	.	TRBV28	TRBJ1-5	TGTGCCAGCAGCCGGGACAGCAATCAGCCCCAGCATTTT	CASSRDSNQPQHF
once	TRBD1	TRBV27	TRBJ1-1	TGTGCCAGCAGCGAACAGGGGAGGACTGAAGCTTTCTTT	CASSEQGRTEAFF
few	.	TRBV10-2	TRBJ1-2	TGCGCCAGCAGACTCGCCGTTGGACTCTCCCCCCACACCTTC	CASRLAVGLSPHTF
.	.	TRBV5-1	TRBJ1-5	TGCGCCAGCAGCCCCGAGGGAGGTCCCAATCAGCCCCAGCATTTT	CASSPEGGPNQPQHF
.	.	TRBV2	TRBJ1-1	TGTGCCAGCAGTTACGCGGGCACTGAAGCTTTCTTT	CASSYAGTEAFF
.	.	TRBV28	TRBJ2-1	TGTGCCAGCAGCAGCCCCAGCGACTGGGTCAATGAGCAGTTCTTC	CASSSPSDWVNEQFF
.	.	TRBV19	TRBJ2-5	TGTGCCAGTAGTGGCAACGAGGTCGAGACCCAGTACTTC	CASSGNEVETQYF
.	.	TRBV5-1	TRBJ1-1	TGCGCCAGCAGCACAACGAACACTGAAGCTTTCTTT	CASSTTNTEAFF
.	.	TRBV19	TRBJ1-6	TGTGCCAGTAGGGAACTCCGACAGGAACTCTATAATTCACCCCTCCACTTT	CASRELRQELYNSPLHF
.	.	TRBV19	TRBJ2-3	TGTGCCAGTAGATCAGGCACTAGCACAGATACGCAGTATTTT	CASRSGTSTDTQYF